These 15 T cell receptor beta chains were sequenced from one sample in a study of blood T cell repertoires in COVID-19 (dated by TCRdb to the early 2020s). The receptor library was made with the immunoSEQ multiplex PCR assay. Entries here come from immuneACCESS through TCRdb and include only in-frame sequences with V and J called. Some clones fail to appear in such tables; in the studies checked, an unresolved V gene covers under half of the shortfall, and the cause of the remainder is unknown. The sample contains 150,000 to 200,000 clones, around 91% of them found a single time. Of the sample, roughly 0.56% is held by the ten largest clones. The sequenced material came from peripheral blood. Every receptor here comes from a man aged 50-59 years with acute or convalescent COVID-19.

The V gene is TRBV21-1, the J gene TRBJ1-2; the DNA was not used to check the table's D call, TRBD1. TRBV21-1 is classified as a pseudogene. This CDR3 has 15 amino acids. CDR3 bases: TGTGCCAGCAGCAAAGTTTCAGGACAGTTGGATGGCTACACCTTC. Translated: CASSKVSGQLDGYTF.

The chain joins TRBV11-3 to TRBJ2-5; 7 bases line up with TRBD2. Germline V CDR1 and CDR2: SGHNT, YENEEA. The CDR3 has 14 amino acids. The V and J ends lost 4 bases and 4 bases, in that order; junction bases with no gene match: 6. The CDR3 bases are TGTGCCAGCAGCTCTGGACTAGAACCAGAGACCCAGTACTTC. This codes for CASSSGLEPETQYF.

The CDR3 DNA is TGTGCCAGCAGCTTTTCACAGGGATACTCTGGAAACACCATATATTTT. Translating gives CASSFSQGYSGNTIYF. V usage is TRBV7-9 and J usage is TRBJ1-3; tentatively, D is TRBD1 (6 bases). Germline V gene data show CDR1 as SEHNR and CDR2 as FQNEAQ (reference sequence). CDR3 length: 16 residues. Deletions cut 3 bases from V and 0 bases from J, with 12 bases between.

This clone was observed once. The chain uses TRBV25-1 and TRBJ1-3; TRBD1 matches 8 bases. Trimming took 6 bases from V and 5 from J; bases not matched to a gene: 6. This CDR3 spans 14 amino acids. Germline values: CDR1 MGHDK, CDR2 SYGVNS. CDR3 amino acids: CASSSDRVRNTIYF. In DNA, the CDR3 is TGTGCCAGCAGCTCGGACAGGGTGCGAAACACCATATATTTT.

This chain uses TRBV7-9 with TRBJ1-1, with 7 bases aligning to TRBD1. Germline trimming cut 1 base from V and 5 bases from J; bases unmatched to any gene: 4. This CDR3 has 14 amino acids. Germline values: CDR1 SEHNR, CDR2 FQNEAQ (reference sequence). The CDR3 sequence is CASSLGQGETEAFF. As DNA, the CDR3 is TGTGCCAGCAGCTTAGGGCAGGGGGAGACTGAAGCTTTCTTT.

V usage is TRBV7-9 and J usage is TRBJ2-5, with TRBD2 matching over 15 bases. Germline CDR1 reads SEHNR; CDR2 reads FQNEAQ (reference sequence). Trimming at V came to 7 bases and at J to 2 bases, leaving 5 bases not matched to a gene. The CDR3 is 16 residues long. The CDR3 DNA reads TGTGCCAGCACCCTCGGACTAGCGGGGGGGCAAGAGACCCAGTACTTC. Protein sequence: CASTLGLAGGQETQYF.

The genes are TRBV4-1 and TRBJ1-2; D perhaps matches TRBD1 (6 bases). This CDR3 contains 16 residues. The V and J ends lost 1 base and 8 bases respectively, with 20 bases between them. Germline values: CDR1 MGHRA, CDR2 YSYEKL. The CDR3 is CASSQGNRVESGGYTF. Written as DNA, the CDR3 is TGCGCCAGCAGCCAAGGAAACAGGGTGGAGAGTGGCGGCTACACCTTC.

The rearrangement uses TRBV30 and TRBJ2-5, with a tentative D call TRBD1 (5 bases). CDR3 length: 13 residues. With 7 bases removed from V and 0 bases from J, the gap between germline ends came to 12 bases. Germline CDR1 and CDR2: GTSNPN and SVGIG (reference sequence). CDR3 nucleotide sequence: TGTGCCTCCCCAGGACAAAACCAAGAGACCCAGTACTTC. Translated: CASPGQNQETQYF.

J is TRBJ2-1 and V is TRBV2; 10 nucleotides agree with TRBD2. Trimming took 0 bases from V and 1 from J; bases not matched to a gene: 3. Per the germline V gene, CDR1 is SNHLY and CDR2 is FYNNEI. This CDR3 is built from 17 residues. CDR3 sequence: CASSEALAGGSYNEQFF. The CDR3 coding sequence is TGTGCCAGCAGTGAAGCTTTAGCGGGGGGATCCTACAATGAGCAGTTCTTC.

V is TRBV3-1 (or the pseudogene TRBV3-2) and J is TRBJ2-1; 9 positions match TRBD2. The trim removed 2 bases at V and 6 bases at J, leaving 5 bases unmatched. This CDR3 is 15 amino acids long. Germline assignment: CDR1 LGHDT and CDR2 YNNKEL (reference sequence). The CDR3 protein is CASSQLAGLGNEQFF. Written as DNA, the CDR3 is TGTGCCAGCAGCCAACTAGCGGGATTAGGCAATGAGCAGTTCTTC.

In nucleotides, the CDR3 is TGTGCCAGCAGTTACAGAAACAGGGCCTATGGCTACACCTTC. Its translation is CASSYRNRAYGYTF. The V and J genes are TRBV6-2 or TRBV6-3 and TRBJ1-2, with D possibly matching TRBD1 (6 bases). The CDR3 has 14 amino acids. The V end lost 2 bases, the J end lost 4 bases, and 11 bases lay between the germline ends. Germline CDR1 is MNHEY and CDR2 is SVGEGT.

The gene calls are TRBV7-2 and TRBJ1-1, with no clear D. Germline loops: CDR1 SGHTA, CDR2 FQGNSA. The CDR3 is made up of 14 amino acids. Trimming pared 2 bases from V and 5 bases from J, leaving 12 bases between. The CDR3, as DNA: TGTGCCAGCAGCTTATTAGCCGGTAGGACTGAAGCTTTCTTT. Amino acid sequence: CASSLLAGRTEAFF.

The rearrangement joins TRBV27 to TRBJ2-7; 13 bases map to TRBD2. The CDR3 runs 17 residues. J gave up 4 bases and V 6 bases, and 12 bases lay outside the gene matches. Germline lookup yields CDR1 MNHEY and CDR2 SMNVEV (reference sequence). The CDR3 region has the DNA TGTGCCAGCAGAGGTGGGGACAGGACTAGCGGGAGATACGAGCAGTACTTC. It yields the protein CASRGGDRTSGRYEQYF.

This chain connects TRBV24-1 to TRBJ1-2; 11 bases agree with TRBD1. This CDR3 has 18 residues. The V and J ends lost 6 bases and 8 bases, in that order; junction bases with no gene match: 19. Germline V gene lookup returns CDR1 KGHDR and CDR2 SFDVKD. The CDR3 sequence is CATSPYPDPPGQGEGYTF. The DNA for the CDR3 is TGTGCCACCAGTCCATACCCCGACCCTCCGGGACAGGGGGAGGGCTACACCTTC.

This clone was observed a single time. V and J are TRBV27 and TRBJ1-2; no firm D call. The CDR3 spans 12 residues. Trimming cost V 3 bases and J 8 bases, with 10 bases left between them. CDR1 and CDR2 from the germline V gene are MNHEY and SMNVEV (reference sequence). The CDR3 is CASSFDRLGYTF. DNA for the CDR3: TGTGCCAGCAGTTTTGATCGCCTAGGCTACACCTTC.